Here is one T cell receptor beta chain with its context. Which antigen it targets is not known. No base qualities exist here, and no much larger clone lies one base off it. This sample is drawn from a study of shared clonotypes between healthy human individuals (dated by TCRdb to 2020 to 2021). Regarding the research as a whole: The cohort comprised two women and three men aged 18 to 49 years. Per donor, leukapheresis produced somewhere between about 0.94 and 9 billion PBMCs. Per donor, three plates each were used for CD4 naive and CD4 memory, two for CD8 naive, and one for CD8 memory. Different laboratories and diverse techniques were used to prepare libraries and sequence TCR repertoires, to increase sequencing depth and limit assay-specific biases. The study deeply sequenced blood TCR repertoires of about five healthy adults to estimate repertoire size and the extent of clonotype sharing between individuals.

Healthy HIV-negative adults with no recently reported acute infections or vaccinations were included as donors. Every donor was a Caucasian adult residing in Nashville, Tennessee, USA. Magnetic negative selection was used to enrich CD4+ T cells, after which naive cells were positively selected on CD45RA and the negative fraction became the memory subset. Blood was collected by leukapheresis, and PBMCs were isolated by Ficoll-Histopaque density gradient centrifugation and then cryopreserved in liquid nitrogen vapor phase. Purity and quantity of every magnetically sorted T cell population were checked by analytical flow cytometry. Genomic DNA was isolated from each sorted fraction and quantified by UV absorbance on a Nanodrop 2000c. The research as a whole found: Naive subsets generally had larger estimated clonotype richness than memory subsets did. Sharing across several donors was observed for about 5% of naive CD4, about 3.2% of naive CD8, around 2.5% of memory CD4, and around 0.4% of memory CD8 clonotypes. Rarefaction of sorted-subset datasets indicated incomplete sequencing despite the large sequencing depth. Based on pairwise subsampling, the degree of clonotype sharing among donors was expected to be affected by sequencing depth. The genetic and exposure-history diversity represented was limited by the small number of donors. Compared with non-shared clonotypes, clonotypes shared by all four sorted-subset donors had higher generation probabilities. Sampling was limited to blood, and TCR repertoires in tissue likely differ from TCR repertoires in blood.

Using the deep immunoSEQ assay, TCR CDR3 regions were amplified from genomic DNA by multiplex PCR. Extracted genomic DNA from each cell subset was spread evenly across all wells of several immunoSEQ 96-well plates, with each plate serving as a replicate. For sorted subsets, around 0.2 ug of genomic DNA, equivalent to 25,000 to 35,000 T cell genomes, went into each replicate PCR. The purified libraries were quantified using a Qubit 3.0 fluorometer, sized with a Bioanalyzer 2100, and then quantified again using the KAPA Library Quantification kit. Every immunoSEQ 96-well plate was sequenced on a dedicated single-read 150-cycle Illumina NextSeq 550 flow cell. The paper's data handling went like this. Because only junctional sequences without quality scores were contained in the immunoSEQ output, filtering matching that applied to full-length reads could not be performed. To assign V/J genes and CDR3, sequences were annotated using PyIR, a Python wrapper for IgBLAST v1.9, with IMGT germline references. Any read was removed if the V/J assignment was weak (E-value above 1e-6), the CDR3 was missing, or the read contained stop codons, out-of-frame junctions, or ambiguous translated residues. V3J clonotypes were defined as sequences sharing an identical inferred V gene, J gene, and CDR3 amino acid sequence. The percentage overlap between two repertoires was calculated by dividing the number of shared unique clonotypes by the size of the smaller repertoire. RTK rarefaction, the Chao1 estimator, and Recon v2.1 estimates of unobserved clonotypes were used to assess repertoire richness. Generation probabilities for all TCRbeta clonotypes obtained by the gDNA method from a few donors were computed using OLGA. Not all clones reach the TCRdb copy of this immuneACCESS table, which keeps in-frame sequences only. Checked studies attribute under half of the gap to unresolved V genes and leave the rest unexplained. That table supplies the V and J calls and clone size; D and trimming were determined from the DNA. The sample data list over 150,000 clones, and 60% to 75% of these were observed just once. Of the sample, about 9.4% falls within the top ten clones.

Via the germline V gene, CDR1 is ENHRY and CDR2 SYGVKD. Compared with germline, V lacks 4 bases and J lacks 5 bases; bases without a gene match: 5. Its CDR3 holds 16 amino acids, cysteine through phenylalanine. Of the read, only the CDR3 DNA is kept; its 48 bases are in frame from base 1. The sequencing input was memory CD4+ T cells sorted from blood. Reading the label with the study, this specimen's cell subset or site is: CD45RA-negative fraction. Here the chain combines TRBV10-3 and TRBJ2-1; the junction holds 13 bases that match TRBD2. The clonotype was recovered from a man aged 25-45 years in good health. This receptor carries the CDR3 CAISVTSGRGNNEQFF. The bases read TGTGCCATCAGTGTAACTAGCGGGAGGGGTAACAATGAGCAGTTCTTC.